Sequencing of this TCR beta chain was carried out in a study of tissue T cells after allogeneic stem cell transplantation. Study conclusions and caveats: Few T cell clones were shared across patients, but motif clusters showed tissue-specific shared signatures. Only a limited share of tissue TCRs appeared in blood or spleen.

Time point given: mouse harvest day 14 after allogeneic transplant. The graft held 10^6 splenic CD5+ T cells and 10^7 T-cell-depleted bone marrow cells. The protocol was immunoSEQ multiplex PCR, while the TCRdb copy is restricted to in-frame clones and leaves out a portion. Among roughly 7,700 clones, around a third were seen once, and the ten largest hold around 6.5%. CDR1 is KGHPV, CDR2 FQNQEV, per germline (reference sequence). V shed 0 bases, J shed 4 bases, and the junction held 2 bases outside the gene matches. This CDR3 has 14 amino acids. This clone is labeled medium-sized. Its antigen is not identified. Genes here carry mouse names. The CDR3 end is not reached by the read, which stops 1 residue before it; the germline J gene fills it in.

This TCR was recovered from a female BALB/c mouse given C57BL/6 T cells with graft-versus-host disease after an allogeneic hematopoietic cell transplant. The chain uses TRBV26 and TRBJ2-7; 8 bases map to TRBD1. Sequencing input: skin. This CDR3 is CASSLSQGGYEQYF. Partial CDR3 DNA: TGTGCCAGCAGTCTGTCACAGGGGGGTTATGAACAGTAC.